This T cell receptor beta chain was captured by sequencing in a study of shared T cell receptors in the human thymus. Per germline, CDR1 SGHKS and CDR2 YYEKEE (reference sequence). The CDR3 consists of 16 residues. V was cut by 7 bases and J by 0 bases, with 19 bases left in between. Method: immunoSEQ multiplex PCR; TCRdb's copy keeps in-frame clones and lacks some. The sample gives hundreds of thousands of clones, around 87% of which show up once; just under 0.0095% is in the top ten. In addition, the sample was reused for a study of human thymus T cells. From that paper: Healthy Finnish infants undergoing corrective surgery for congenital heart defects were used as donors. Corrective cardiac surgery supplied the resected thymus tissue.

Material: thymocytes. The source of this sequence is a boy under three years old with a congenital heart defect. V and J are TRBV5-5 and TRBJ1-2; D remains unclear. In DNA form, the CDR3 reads TGTGCCAGCGCTGCCACCGGGCCGGGAGCTAACTATGGCTACACCTTC. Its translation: CASAATGPGANYGYTF. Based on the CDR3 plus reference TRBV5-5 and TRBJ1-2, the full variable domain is DAGVTQSPTHLIKTRGQQVTLRCSPISGHKSVSWYQQVLGQGPQFIFQYYEKEERGRGNFPDRFSARQFPNYSSELNVNALLLGDSALYLCASAATGPGANYGYTFGSGTRLTVV.